The T cell receptor beta chain under discussion was sequenced for a study of CD8 T cells in Susac syndrome. RNA totalling about 0.45 to 1 ug underwent reverse transcription with random hexamers. immunoSEQ multiplex PCR amplified TCR beta CDR3 across 54 Vbeta, 13 Jbeta. TCRdb analysed the immunoSEQ multiplex PCR reads with MiXCR anew, one entry per CDR3 protein. This sample has some 200,000 distinct CDR3 sequences, with about 91% found just once. Peripheral blood CD8+ and CD4+ T cells were profiled by TCR beta sequencing. Negative isolation yielded the CD8+ and CD4+ T cells, while FACS enriched the TEMRA cells. Germline lookup yields CDR1 DFQATT and CDR2 SNEGSKA (reference sequence). With 6 bases removed from V and 5 bases from J, the gap between germline ends came to 11 bases. The CDR3 length is 11 residues.

The chain has TRBV20-1 and TRBJ2-7; D is unclear. Source material: CD4+ T cells from PBMCs. The origin of this receptor is a human donor with Susac syndrome. The CDR3 sequence is CSARAYDEQYF. Written as DNA, the CDR3 is TGCAGTGCAAGGGCGTACGACGAGCAGTACTTC.